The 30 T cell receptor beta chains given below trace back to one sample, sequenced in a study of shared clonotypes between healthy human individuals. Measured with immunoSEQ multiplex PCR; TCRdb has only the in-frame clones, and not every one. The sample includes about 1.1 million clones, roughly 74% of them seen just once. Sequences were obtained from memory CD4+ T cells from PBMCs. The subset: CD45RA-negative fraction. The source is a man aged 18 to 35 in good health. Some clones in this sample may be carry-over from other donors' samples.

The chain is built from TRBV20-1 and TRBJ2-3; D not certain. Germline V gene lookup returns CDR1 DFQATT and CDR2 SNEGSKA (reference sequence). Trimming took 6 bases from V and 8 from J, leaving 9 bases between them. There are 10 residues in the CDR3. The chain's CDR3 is CSAASRTQYF. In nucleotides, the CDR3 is TGCAGTGCCGCCTCTCGTACGCAGTATTTT.

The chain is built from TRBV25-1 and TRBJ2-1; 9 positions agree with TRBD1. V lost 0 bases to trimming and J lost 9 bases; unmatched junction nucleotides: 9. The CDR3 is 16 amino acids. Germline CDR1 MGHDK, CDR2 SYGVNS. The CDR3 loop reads CASSEYWDRAQGEQFF. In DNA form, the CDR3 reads TGTGCCAGCAGTGAATACTGGGACAGGGCGCAGGGTGAGCAGTTCTTC.

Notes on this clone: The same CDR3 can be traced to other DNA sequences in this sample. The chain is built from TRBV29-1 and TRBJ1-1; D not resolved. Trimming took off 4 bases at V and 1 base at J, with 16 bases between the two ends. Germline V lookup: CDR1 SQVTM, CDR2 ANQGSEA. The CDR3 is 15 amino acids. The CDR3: CSVVVQPGENTEAFF. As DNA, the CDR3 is TGCAGCGTTGTAGTCCAGCCAGGAGAGAACACTGAAGCTTTCTTT.

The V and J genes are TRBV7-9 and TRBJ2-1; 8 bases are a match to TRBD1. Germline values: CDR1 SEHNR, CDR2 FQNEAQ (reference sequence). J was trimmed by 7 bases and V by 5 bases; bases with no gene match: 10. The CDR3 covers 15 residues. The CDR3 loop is CASSVARGLGNEQFF. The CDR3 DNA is TGTGCCAGCAGCGTCGCCAGGGGGCTGGGGAATGAGCAGTTCTTC.

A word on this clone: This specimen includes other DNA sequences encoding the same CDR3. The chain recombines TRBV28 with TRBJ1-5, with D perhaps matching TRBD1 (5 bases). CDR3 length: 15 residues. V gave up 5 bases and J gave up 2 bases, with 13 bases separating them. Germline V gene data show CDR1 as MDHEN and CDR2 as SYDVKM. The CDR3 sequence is CASSAGRRGNQPQHF. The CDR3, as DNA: TGTGCCAGCAGTGCGGGACGGAGGGGCAATCAGCCCCAGCATTTT.

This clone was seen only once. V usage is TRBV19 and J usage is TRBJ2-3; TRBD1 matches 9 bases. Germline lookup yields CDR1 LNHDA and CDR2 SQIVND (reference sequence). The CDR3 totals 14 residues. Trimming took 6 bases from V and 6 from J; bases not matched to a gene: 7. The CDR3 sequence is CASSEQGAEDTQYF. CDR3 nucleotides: TGTGCCAGTAGCGAACAGGGGGCGGAGGATACGCAGTATTTT.

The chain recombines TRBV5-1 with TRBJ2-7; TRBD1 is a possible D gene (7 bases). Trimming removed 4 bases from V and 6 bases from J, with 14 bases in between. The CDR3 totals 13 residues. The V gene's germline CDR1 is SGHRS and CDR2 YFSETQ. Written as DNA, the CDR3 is TGCGCCAGCAGCGTCCGACAGGGAGGCGAGCAGTACTTC. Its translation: CASSVRQGGEQYF.

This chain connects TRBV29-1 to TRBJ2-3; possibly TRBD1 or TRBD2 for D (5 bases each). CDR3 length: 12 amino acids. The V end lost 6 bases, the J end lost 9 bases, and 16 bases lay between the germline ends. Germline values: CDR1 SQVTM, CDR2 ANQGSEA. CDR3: CSVVHGDETQYF. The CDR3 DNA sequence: TGCAGCGTGGTCCACGGGGACGAGACGCAGTATTTT.

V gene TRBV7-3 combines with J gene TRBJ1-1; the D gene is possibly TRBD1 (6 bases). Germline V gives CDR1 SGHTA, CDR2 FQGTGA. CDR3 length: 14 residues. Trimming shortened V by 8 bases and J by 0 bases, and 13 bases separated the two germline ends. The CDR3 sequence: CASRGAGLNTEAFF. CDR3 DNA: TGTGCCAGCCGGGGGGCCGGACTGAACACTGAAGCTTTCTTT.

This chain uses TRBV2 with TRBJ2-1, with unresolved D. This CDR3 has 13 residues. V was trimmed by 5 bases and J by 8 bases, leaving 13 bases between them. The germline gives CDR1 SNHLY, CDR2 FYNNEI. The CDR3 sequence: CASSRLGTDEQFF. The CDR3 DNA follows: TGTGCCAGCAGTCGGTTGGGTACGGATGAGCAGTTCTTC.

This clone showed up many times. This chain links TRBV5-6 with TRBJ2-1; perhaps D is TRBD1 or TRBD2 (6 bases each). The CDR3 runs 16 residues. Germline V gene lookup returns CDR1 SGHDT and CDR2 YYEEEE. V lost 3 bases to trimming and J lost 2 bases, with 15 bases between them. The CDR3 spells CASSSSGGGAYNEQFF. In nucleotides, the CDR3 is TGTGCCAGCAGCTCCTCCGGGGGCGGGGCCTACAATGAGCAGTTCTTC.

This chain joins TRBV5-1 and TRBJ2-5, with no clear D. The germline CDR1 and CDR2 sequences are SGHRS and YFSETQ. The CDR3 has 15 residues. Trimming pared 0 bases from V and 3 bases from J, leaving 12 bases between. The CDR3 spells CASSLDSGKKETQYF. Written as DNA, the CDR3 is TGCGCCAGCAGCTTGGACTCGGGTAAAAAAGAGACCCAGTACTTC.

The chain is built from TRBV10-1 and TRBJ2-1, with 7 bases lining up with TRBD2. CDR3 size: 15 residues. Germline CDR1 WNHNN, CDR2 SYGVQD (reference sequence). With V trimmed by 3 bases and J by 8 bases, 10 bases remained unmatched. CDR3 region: CASSEAAGDLDEQFF. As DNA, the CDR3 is TGCGCCAGCAGTGAAGCGGCGGGAGATTTGGATGAGCAGTTCTTC.

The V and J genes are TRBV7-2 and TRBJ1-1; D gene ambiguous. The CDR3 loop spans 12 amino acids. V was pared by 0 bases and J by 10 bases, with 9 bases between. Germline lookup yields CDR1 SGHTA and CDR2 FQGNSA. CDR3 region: CASSLAAWGAFF. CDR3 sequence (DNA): TGTGCCAGCAGCTTAGCGGCTTGGGGAGCTTTCTTT.

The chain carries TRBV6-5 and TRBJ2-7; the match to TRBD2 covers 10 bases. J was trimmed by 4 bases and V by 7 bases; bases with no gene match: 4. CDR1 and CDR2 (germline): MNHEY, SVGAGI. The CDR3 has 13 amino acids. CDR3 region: CASTRTSGYEQYF. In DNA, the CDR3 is TGTGCCAGCACTAGGACTAGCGGTTACGAGCAGTACTTC.

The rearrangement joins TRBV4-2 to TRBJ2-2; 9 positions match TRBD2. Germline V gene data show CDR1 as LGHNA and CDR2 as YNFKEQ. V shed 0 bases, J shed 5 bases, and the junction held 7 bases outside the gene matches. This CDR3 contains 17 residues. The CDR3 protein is CASSQEPAGGGTGELFF. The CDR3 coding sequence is TGTGCCAGCAGCCAAGAACCGGCGGGAGGGGGTACCGGGGAGCTGTTTTTT.

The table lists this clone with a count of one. CDR3 in amino acids: CASSLQGFGRYGYTF. CDR3 coding DNA: TGTGCCAGCAGCTTACAGGGATTTGGGCGCTATGGCTACACCTTC. The chain links TRBV7-9 to TRBJ1-2; tentative D call: TRBD1 (5 bases). The CDR3 is 15 amino acids. From germline, CDR1 is SEHNR and CDR2 FQNEAQ (reference sequence). V dropped 2 bases and J dropped 4 bases, with 14 bases sitting between them.

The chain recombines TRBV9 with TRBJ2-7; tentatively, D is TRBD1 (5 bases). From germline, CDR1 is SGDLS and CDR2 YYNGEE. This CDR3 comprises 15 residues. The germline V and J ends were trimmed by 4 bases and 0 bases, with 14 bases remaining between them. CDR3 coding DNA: TGTGCCAGCAGCCCTGACAGTACTCTCTCCTACGAGCAGTACTTC. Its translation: CASSPDSTLSYEQYF.

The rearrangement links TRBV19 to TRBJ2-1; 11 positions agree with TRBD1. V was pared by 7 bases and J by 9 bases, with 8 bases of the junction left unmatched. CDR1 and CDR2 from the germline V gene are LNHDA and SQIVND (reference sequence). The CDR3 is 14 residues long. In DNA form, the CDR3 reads TGTGCCAGTACCATCGGGACAGGGGGTGGTGAGCAGTTCTTC. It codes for CASTIGTGGGEQFF.

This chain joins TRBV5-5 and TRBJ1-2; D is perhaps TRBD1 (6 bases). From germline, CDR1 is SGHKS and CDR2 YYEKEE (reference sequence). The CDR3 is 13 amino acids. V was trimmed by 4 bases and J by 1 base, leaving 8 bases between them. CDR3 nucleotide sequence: TGTGCCAGCAGCCCAGGGGATAACTATGGCTACACCTTC. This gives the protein CASSPGDNYGYTF.

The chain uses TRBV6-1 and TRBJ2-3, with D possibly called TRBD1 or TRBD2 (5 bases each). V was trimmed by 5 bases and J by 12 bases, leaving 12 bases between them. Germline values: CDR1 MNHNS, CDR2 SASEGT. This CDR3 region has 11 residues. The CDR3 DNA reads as TGTGCCAGCAGTAACCGGGACCTTCAGTATTTT. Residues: CASSNRDLQYF.

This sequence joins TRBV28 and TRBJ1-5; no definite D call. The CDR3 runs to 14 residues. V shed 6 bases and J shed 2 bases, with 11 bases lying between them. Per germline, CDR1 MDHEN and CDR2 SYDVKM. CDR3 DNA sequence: TGTGCCAGCAGGGAGGGTATTGGCAATCAGCCCCAGCATTTT. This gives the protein CASREGIGNQPQHF. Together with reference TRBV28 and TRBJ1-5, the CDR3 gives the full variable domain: DVKVTQSSRYLVKRTGEKVFLECVQDMDHENMFWYRQDPGLGLRLIYFSYDVKMKEKGDIPEGYSVSREKKERFSLILESASTNQTSMYLCASREGIGNQPQHFGDGTRLSIL.

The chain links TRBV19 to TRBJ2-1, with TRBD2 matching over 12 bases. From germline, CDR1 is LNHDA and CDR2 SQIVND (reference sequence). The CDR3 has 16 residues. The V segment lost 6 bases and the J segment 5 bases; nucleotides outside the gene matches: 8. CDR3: CASSQLAGGIDNEQFF. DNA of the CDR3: TGTGCCAGTAGCCAACTAGCGGGAGGTATTGACAATGAGCAGTTCTTC. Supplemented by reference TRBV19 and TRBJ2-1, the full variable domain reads DGGITQSPKYLFRKEGQNVTLSCEQNLNHDAMYWYRQDPGQGLRLIYYSQIVNDFQKGDIAEGYSVSREKKESFPLTVTSAQKNPTAFYLCASSQLAGGIDNEQFFGPGTRLTVL.

CDR3 in amino acids: CASSSPQGAVYEQYF. In DNA form, the CDR3 reads TGTGCCAGCAGTTCTCCACAGGGGGCGGTCTACGAGCAGTACTTC. The chain is built from TRBV28 and TRBJ2-7; 9 bases map to TRBD1. Germline V gene sequence: CDR1 MDHEN, CDR2 SYDVKM. The CDR3 contains 15 residues. V lost 4 bases, J lost 3 bases, and 7 bases stayed unmatched.

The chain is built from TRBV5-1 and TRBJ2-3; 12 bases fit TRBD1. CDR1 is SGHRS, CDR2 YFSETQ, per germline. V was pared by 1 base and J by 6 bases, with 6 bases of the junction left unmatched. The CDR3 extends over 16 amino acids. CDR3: CASSLYGTGGPDTQYF. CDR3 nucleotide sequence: TGCGCCAGCAGCTTGTATGGGACAGGGGGCCCGGATACGCAGTATTTT.

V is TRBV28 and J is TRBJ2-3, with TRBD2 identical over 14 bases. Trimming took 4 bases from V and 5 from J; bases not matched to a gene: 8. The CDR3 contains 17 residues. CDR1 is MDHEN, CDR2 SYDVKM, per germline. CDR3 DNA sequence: TGTGCCAGCAGTTCCCGACTAGCGGGAGGGCCCCGAGATACGCAGTATTTT. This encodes CASSSRLAGGPRDTQYF.

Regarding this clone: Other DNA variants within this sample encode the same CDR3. The CDR3 loop is CASSRPRTEAFF. The CDR3 DNA reads as TGTGCCAGCAGTAGACCGAGGACTGAAGCTTTCTTT. The chain recombines TRBV6-6 with TRBJ1-1; the D is unclear. V lost 5 bases to trimming and J lost 5 bases, with 9 bases between them. CDR3 size: 12 residues. Looked up from germline, CDR1 is MNHNY and CDR2 is SVGAGI (reference sequence).

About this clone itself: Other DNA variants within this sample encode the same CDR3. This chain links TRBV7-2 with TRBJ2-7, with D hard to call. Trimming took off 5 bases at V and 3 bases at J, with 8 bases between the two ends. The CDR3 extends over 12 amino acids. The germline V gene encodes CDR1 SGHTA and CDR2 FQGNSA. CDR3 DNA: TGTGCCAGCAGCCCAGGAAACTACGAGCAGTACTTC. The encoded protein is CASSPGNYEQYF.

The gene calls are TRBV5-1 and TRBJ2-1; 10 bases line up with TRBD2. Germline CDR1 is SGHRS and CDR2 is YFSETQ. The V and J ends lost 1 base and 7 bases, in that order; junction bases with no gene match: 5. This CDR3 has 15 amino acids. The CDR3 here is CASSLFPSGRNEQFF. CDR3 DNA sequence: TGCGCCAGCAGCTTGTTCCCTAGCGGGAGAAATGAGCAGTTCTTC.

CDR3 DNA sequence: TGTGCCAGTAGGACGACAGGAGGAAACACCATATATTTT. It codes for CASRTTGGNTIYF. The chain has TRBV19 and TRBJ1-3, with D maybe TRBD1 (6 bases). Between the trimmed V and J ends, which lost 6 bases and 4 bases, there was a span of 10 bases. Germline CDR1 is LNHDA and CDR2 is SQIVND (reference sequence). The CDR3 length is 13 residues.